In this sample, the clone carrying this TCR beta chain turned up many times. Its ends do not fully match the called genes, so a read error is possible. The data were obtained in a study of spatial heterogeneity in lung cancer. On the study more broadly: The average count in raw reads for each unique TCR and UMI combination exceeded nine appearances.

The time point is: sample taken at primary tumor resection. The study sequenced unsorted whole RNA from tumor, nontumor lung or frozen PBMC. There are 13 residues in the CDR3. Germline-derived CDR1 and CDR2 are SGHTA and FQGNSA. One entry per CDR3 protein, called by TCRdb with MiXCR from the 5' RACE reads. The data show more than 80,000 distinct CDR3 sequences, 9.5% to 15% seen once. This TCR was sampled from a male donor with early-stage non-small cell lung cancer. The sample was PBMCs, taken at surgery. V gene TRBV7-2 combines with J gene TRBJ2-3, with 9 nucleotides matching TRBD2. CDR3 sequence (DNA): TGTGCCAGCAGCCTAGCGGGACCAAATACGCAGTATTTT. Its protein product is CASSLAGPNTQYF.